Below, 18 T cell receptor beta chains from the same sample are listed, as sequenced in a study of blood T cell repertoires in COVID-19. Measured with immunoSEQ multiplex PCR; TCRdb has only the in-frame clones, and not every one. The repertoire holds 200,000 to 250,000 clones, with about 90% as singletons. Sequenced material: PBMCs or T cells enriched from blood (not recorded which). These receptors all stem from a man younger than 45 who had been exposed to COVID-19.

The rearrangement joins TRBV7-9 to TRBJ2-3; D not certain. Trimming cost V 1 base and J 0 bases, with 11 bases left between them. Germline V gives CDR1 SEHNR, CDR2 FQNEAQ (reference sequence). This CDR3 has 16 residues. For the CDR3, the DNA is TGTGCCAGCAGCTTAGATATCGTTCGGAGCACAGATACGCAGTATTTT. This sequence encodes CASSLDIVRSTDTQYF.

V and J are TRBV28 and TRBJ2-5; D remains unclear. The CDR3 covers 13 residues. CDR1 and CDR2 (germline): MDHEN, SYDVKM. Between the trimmed V and J ends, which lost 3 bases and 1 base, there was a span of 6 bases. The CDR3 loop is CASSFGGQETQYF. CDR3 DNA: TGTGCCAGCAGTTTCGGCGGCCAAGAGACCCAGTACTTC.

The rearrangement joins TRBV4-2 to TRBJ1-6; D is perhaps TRBD1 (5 bases). Trimming took off 0 bases at V and 11 bases at J, with 14 bases between the two ends. The CDR3 totals 15 residues. Germline V gene data show CDR1 as LGHNA and CDR2 as YNFKEQ. The CDR3 DNA reads as TGTGCCAGCAGCCAAGATGCAGGGAAGGGGCCACCCCTCCACTTT. Amino acids: CASSQDAGKGPPLHF.

This chain connects TRBV5-6 to TRBJ2-7; 8 nucleotides match TRBD1. The CDR3 consists of 19 residues. Germline V gene data show CDR1 as SGHDT and CDR2 as YYEEEE. The ends lost 0 bases at V and 2 bases at J; junction bases unmatched: 16. CDR3 amino acids: CASSLGDRSRALLTYEQYF. The CDR3 DNA sequence: TGTGCCAGCAGCTTGGGGGACAGGAGCCGGGCCCTACTCACCTACGAGCAGTACTTC. Combining the CDR3 with reference TRBV5-6 and TRBJ2-7 gives the whole variable domain DAGVTQSPTHLIKTRGQQVTLRCSPKSGHDTVSWYQQALGQGPQFIFQYYEEEERQRGNFPDRFSGHQFPNYSSELNVNALLLGDSALYLCASSLGDRSRALLTYEQYFGPGTRLTVT.

V gene TRBV10-2 combines with J gene TRBJ2-3; tentative D call: TRBD1 (6 bases). Germline V gives CDR1 WSHSY, CDR2 SAAADI. This CDR3 is built from 12 residues. The V gene lost 4 bases and the J gene lost 4 bases, with 6 bases spanning the gap. CDR3 in DNA: TGCGCCAGCAGTGGGGGGCCAGATACGCAGTATTTT. Its translation is CASSGGPDTQYF.

The chain carries TRBV24-1 and TRBJ2-2; 9 nucleotides agree with TRBD2. CDR3 length: 15 residues. Trimming at V came to 3 bases and at J to 6 bases, leaving 4 bases not matched to a gene. Germline V lookup: CDR1 KGHDR, CDR2 SFDVKD. CDR3 nucleotides: TGTGCCACCAGTGATCCTGGGACTAGCCCCGGGGAGCTGTTTTTT. Translating gives CATSDPGTSPGELFF.

The chain combines TRBV6-1 with TRBJ2-7; 8 nucleotides align to TRBD2. The J segment lost 3 bases and the V segment lost 0 bases, leaving 7 bases of the junction unmatched. This CDR3 is built from 16 residues. CDR1 and CDR2 from the germline V gene are MNHNS and SASEGT. The CDR3 spells CASSEADFRGGYEQYF. CDR3 in DNA: TGTGCCAGCAGTGAAGCCGACTTCCGGGGGGGCTACGAGCAGTACTTC.

V usage is TRBV6-6 and J usage is TRBJ1-4; D possibly corresponds to TRBD1 (5 bases). V was clipped by 6 bases and J by 4 bases, with 12 bases between them. The CDR3 loop spans 14 amino acids. The V gene's germline CDR1 is MNHNY and CDR2 SVGAGI (reference sequence). For the CDR3, the DNA is TGTGCCAGCAGAGGAGGGACCTTTAATGAAAAACTGTTTTTT. Residues: CASRGGTFNEKLFF.

This clone was counted many times. The chain joins TRBV6-1 to TRBJ2-7, with TRBD2 matching 15 bases. The germline V gene has CDR1 MNHNS and CDR2 SASEGT. This CDR3 region has 15 residues. The junction had 1 base not matched to a gene; V was cut back by 1 base and J by 6 bases. The CDR3 here is CASSEGTSGGAEQYF. CDR3 bases: TGTGCCAGCAGTGAAGGGACTAGCGGGGGGGCCGAGCAGTACTTC.

V usage is TRBV18 and J usage is TRBJ1-4; perhaps TRBD1 as D (5 bases). Germline V gene data show CDR1 as KGHSH and CDR2 as LQKENI. Deletions cut 6 bases from V and 3 bases from J, with 14 bases between. The CDR3 totals 15 residues. The CDR3 protein is CASSTAGIPNEKLFF. CDR3 DNA sequence: TGTGCCAGCTCGACAGCGGGTATACCTAATGAAAAACTGTTTTTT.

The chain is built from TRBV21-1 and TRBJ1-2; whether TRBD1, the table's D call, matches the DNA was not checked. TRBV21-1 counts as a pseudogene. This CDR3 has 14 residues. The CDR3 sequence: CASSKGSGPRGYTF. The CDR3 region has the DNA TGTGCCAGCAGCAAAGGTTCAGGGCCTAGAGGCTACACCTTC.

This sequence joins TRBV19 and TRBJ2-3, with TRBD2 matching over 8 bases. V lost 5 bases and J lost 2; bases outside the gene matches: 3. The CDR3 is made up of 14 amino acids. CDR1 LNHDA and CDR2 SQIVND come from the germline V gene (reference sequence). The CDR3: CASSQAGVTDTQYF. The CDR3 region has the DNA TGTGCCAGTAGTCAAGCGGGGGTCACAGATACGCAGTATTTT.

The chain recombines TRBV7-2 with TRBJ1-2; 11 bases fit TRBD1. The V segment lost 5 bases and the J segment 0 bases; nucleotides outside the gene matches: 5. The CDR3 sequence is 16 residues long. CDR1 is SGHTA and CDR2 is FQGNSA in the germline V gene. CDR3 DNA: TGTGCCAGCAGCCTCCTGGGACAGGGGGCTAACTATGGCTACACCTTC. Protein product: CASSLLGQGANYGYTF.

The genes are TRBV5-1 and TRBJ1-6; D might be TRBD1 (6 bases). The CDR3 sequence is 16 residues long. Germline values: CDR1 SGHRS, CDR2 YFSETQ. With 2 bases removed from V and 3 bases from J, the gap between germline ends came to 12 bases. The CDR3 nucleotides read TGCGCCAGCAGCTTAACAGGGCCCCGCTATAATTCACCCCTCCACTTT. Its protein is CASSLTGPRYNSPLHF.

The genes are TRBV14 and TRBJ2-2; a possible D gene is TRBD1 (6 bases). This CDR3 contains 16 residues. Deletions cut 4 bases from V and 6 bases from J, with 18 bases between. Per the germline V gene, CDR1 is SGHDN and CDR2 is FVKESK. The CDR3 loop reads CASSPGQSRFPGELFF. The CDR3 DNA follows: TGTGCCAGCAGCCCTGGACAGTCAAGGTTTCCCGGGGAGCTGTTTTTT.

The J gene is TRBJ2-5, the V gene TRBV7-9; 12 bases are a match to TRBD2. With V trimmed by 5 bases and J by 2 bases, 3 bases remained unmatched. Germline loops: CDR1 SEHNR, CDR2 FQNEAQ (reference sequence). The CDR3 contains 15 residues. The CDR3 sequence is CASSELAGGQETQYF. The CDR3 nucleotides read TGTGCCAGCAGCGAGCTAGCGGGGGGGCAAGAGACCCAGTACTTC.

This clone was seen a few times. This rearrangement joins TRBV5-6 to TRBJ2-6; perhaps TRBD2 as D (5 bases). Germline lookup yields CDR1 SGHDT and CDR2 YYEEEE. The CDR3 is 16 amino acids. V was pared by 0 bases and J by 2 bases, with 9 bases between. The CDR3 loop reads CASSLDSGTGANVLTF. For the CDR3, the DNA is TGTGCCAGCAGCTTGGATTCCGGGACTGGGGCCAACGTCCTGACTTTC.

This rearrangement joins TRBV27 to TRBJ2-1; 8 bases are shared with TRBD2. Germline V CDR1 and CDR2: MNHEY, SMNVEV (reference sequence). This CDR3 contains 15 residues. V shed 7 bases, J shed 5 bases, and the junction held 10 bases outside the gene matches. For the CDR3, the DNA is TGTGCCAGCAACACGTTAGGCGGGGGGAACAATGAGCAGTTCTTC. Translation gives CASNTLGGGNNEQFF.